Listed below are T cell receptor beta chains from one sample, sequenced in a study of T cells in Graves' hyperthyroidism and ophthalmopathy. Using its own MiXCR run on the multiplex PCR reads, TCRdb lists one record per CDR3 protein. The sample has a few hundred thousand distinct CDR3 sequences; over 45% are singletons. The specimen was peripheral blood or thyroid tissue (not recorded which). The receptors here all came from an adult woman with Graves' disease, either hyperthyroidism or ophthalmopathy (not recorded which). CDR3s include the opening cysteine and the closing phenylalanine or tryptophan. Fields, in order: J gene, D gene, V gene, clone size, CDR3 protein, CDR3 DNA. The D gene is left open where the match is weak. The size field is filled for only some rows; it gives once, few, many or a size class.

j_gene: TRBJ2-7
d_gene: TRBD2
v_gene: TRBV4-3
abundance: few
CDR3aa: CASSPGGGSAEQYF
CDR3nt: TGCGCCAGCAGCCCCGGGGGAGGGTCGGCCGAGCAGTACTTC

j_gene: TRBJ2-7
d_gene: TRBD2
v_gene: TRBV7-9
abundance: many
CDR3aa: CASDRDMGGSYEQYF
CDR3nt: TGTGCCAGCGACCGGGATATGGGGGGGTCCTACGAGCAGTACTTC

j_gene: TRBJ1-2
d_gene: TRBD1
v_gene: TRBV4-3
abundance: many
CDR3aa: CASSQDRDSLGYTF
CDR3nt: TGCGCCAGCAGCCAAGACCGGGACAGCTTAGGCTACACCTTC

j_gene: TRBJ1-1
d_gene: -
v_gene: TRBV28
abundance: -
CDR3aa: CASSQGLLNTEAFF
CDR3nt: TGTGCCAGCAGTCAGGGACTCCTGAACACTGAAGCTTTCTTT

j_gene: TRBJ2-3
d_gene: -
v_gene: TRBV10-3
abundance: -
CDR3aa: CAISPPSSADTQYF
CDR3nt: TGTGCCATCAGTCCACCTTCTAGCGCAGATACGCAGTATTTT

j_gene: TRBJ2-5
d_gene: -
v_gene: TRBV20-1
abundance: -
CDR3aa: CSAKGGVGGETQYF
CDR3nt: TGCAGTGCTAAGGGGGGGGTGGGGGGAGAGACCCAGTACTTC

j_gene: TRBJ2-7
d_gene: TRBD1
v_gene: TRBV5-1
abundance: -
CDR3aa: CASSLRTGWYEQYF
CDR3nt: TGCGCCAGCAGCCTGAGGACAGGGTGGTACGAGCAGTACTTC

j_gene: TRBJ2-3
d_gene: -
v_gene: TRBV2
abundance: -
CDR3aa: CASSESFRGGTQYF
CDR3nt: TGTGCCAGCAGTGAAAGTTTTAGGGGAGGTACGCAGTATTTT

j_gene: TRBJ2-1
d_gene: -
v_gene: TRBV2
abundance: few
CDR3aa: CASSQGPPGYNEQFF
CDR3nt: TGTGCCAGCAGTCAGGGACCACCGGGCTACAATGAGCAGTTCTTC

j_gene: TRBJ1-2
d_gene: -
v_gene: TRBV12-3/TRBV12-4
abundance: many
CDR3aa: CASSLGTGYTF
CDR3nt: TGTGCCAGCAGTTTAGGGACAGGCTACACCTTC

j_gene: TRBJ1-4
d_gene: -
v_gene: TRBV20-1
abundance: -
CDR3aa: CSASRQAANEKLFF
CDR3nt: TGCAGTGCTAGTCGGCAGGCGGCTAATGAAAAACTGTTTTTT

j_gene: TRBJ2-7
d_gene: -
v_gene: TRBV20-1
abundance: many
CDR3aa: CSASNFAGAYEQYF
CDR3nt: TGCAGTGCTAGCAATTTTGCAGGCGCCTACGAGCAGTACTTC

j_gene: TRBJ2-3
d_gene: -
v_gene: TRBV2
abundance: -
CDR3aa: CASSEGMSLDTQYF
CDR3nt: TGTGCCAGCAGTGAGGGGATGTCGCTGGATACGCAGTATTTT

j_gene: TRBJ2-5
d_gene: TRBD1
v_gene: TRBV24-1
abundance: -
CDR3aa: CATSGRDSQKTQYF
CDR3nt: TGTGCCACCAGCGGCCGGGACAGCCAAAAGACCCAGTACTTC

j_gene: TRBJ2-2
d_gene: TRBD2
v_gene: TRBV12-5
abundance: -
CDR3aa: CASAAGGDTGELFF
CDR3nt: TGTGCTAGTGCGGCGGGGGGTGACACCGGGGAGCTGTTTTTT

j_gene: TRBJ1-1
d_gene: -
v_gene: TRBV15
abundance: -
CDR3aa: CATSSPRGDTEAFF
CDR3nt: TGTGCCACCAGCAGCCCCCGGGGGGACACTGAAGCTTTCTTT

j_gene: TRBJ2-2
d_gene: -
v_gene: TRBV28
abundance: -
CDR3aa: CASSRGDWSNTGELFF
CDR3nt: TGTGCCAGCAGCCGTGGGGACTGGTCGAACACCGGGGAGCTGTTTTTT

j_gene: TRBJ2-5
d_gene: -
v_gene: TRBV7-9
abundance: -
CDR3aa: CASSSTFSRGGQETQYF
CDR3nt: TGTGCCAGCAGCTCAACCTTCTCCAGGGGCGGCCAAGAGACCCAGTACTTC

j_gene: TRBJ1-6
d_gene: TRBD1
v_gene: TRBV14
abundance: few
CDR3aa: CASSAGQVGTVRNSPLHF
CDR3nt: TGTGCCAGCAGCGCCGGCCAGGTGGGGACAGTAAGGAATTCACCCCTCCACTTT

j_gene: TRBJ2-7
d_gene: TRBD1
v_gene: TRBV29-1
abundance: few
CDR3aa: CSLDRGPYEQYF
CDR3nt: TGCAGCTTGGACAGGGGGCCCTACGAGCAGTACTTC

j_gene: TRBJ2-7
d_gene: TRBD1
v_gene: TRBV29-1
abundance: -
CDR3aa: CSVEELQGTYEQYF
CDR3nt: TGCAGCGTTGAAGAACTACAGGGGACCTACGAGCAGTACTTC

j_gene: TRBJ1-1
d_gene: -
v_gene: TRBV20-1
abundance: many
CDR3aa: CSARTGYGAFF
CDR3nt: TGCAGTGCTAGGACTGGGTATGGGGCTTTCTTT

j_gene: TRBJ2-2
d_gene: -
v_gene: TRBV4-1
abundance: -
CDR3aa: CASSQDGGGPGELFF
CDR3nt: TGTGCCAGCAGCCAAGATGGGGGGGGGCCAGGGGAGCTGTTTTTT

j_gene: TRBJ2-5
d_gene: -
v_gene: TRBV7-6
abundance: many
CDR3aa: CASRRTDFQETQYF
CDR3nt: TGTGCCAGCAGGCGAACGGACTTCCAAGAGACCCAGTACTTC

j_gene: TRBJ1-4
d_gene: -
v_gene: TRBV12-3/TRBV12-4
abundance: -
CDR3aa: CASSPHLTVRGEKLFF
CDR3nt: TGTGCCAGCAGTCCCCACTTGACGGTGAGGGGTGAAAAACTGTTTTTT

j_gene: TRBJ1-3
d_gene: -
v_gene: TRBV9
abundance: many
CDR3aa: CASSEGIGINRDSGNTIYF
CDR3nt: TGTGCCAGCAGCGAGGGGATAGGAATAAACAGAGACTCTGGAAACACCATATATTTT

j_gene: TRBJ1-3
d_gene: -
v_gene: TRBV10-3
abundance: many
CDR3aa: CAISVYENGNTIYF
CDR3nt: TGTGCCATCAGTGTTTACGAGAATGGAAACACCATATATTTT

j_gene: TRBJ1-5
d_gene: -
v_gene: TRBV2
abundance: many
CDR3aa: CASSISNQPQHF
CDR3nt: TGTGCCAGCAGTATTAGCAATCAGCCCCAGCATTTT

j_gene: TRBJ1-5
d_gene: -
v_gene: TRBV14
abundance: -
CDR3aa: CASSQDNTGYSNQPQHF
CDR3nt: TGTGCCAGCAGCCAAGATAATACGGGCTATAGCAATCAGCCCCAGCATTTT

j_gene: TRBJ1-6
d_gene: TRBD1
v_gene: TRBV7-9
abundance: -
CDR3aa: CASSYSRGQESLHF
CDR3nt: TGTGCCAGCAGTTACTCGAGGGGACAGGAGTCCCTCCACTTT

j_gene: TRBJ2-2
d_gene: -
v_gene: TRBV12-3/TRBV12-4
abundance: -
CDR3aa: CASTRRGPPNTGELFF
CDR3nt: TGTGCCAGCACCCGCCGGGGGCCCCCAAACACCGGGGAGCTGTTTTTT

j_gene: TRBJ1-5
d_gene: -
v_gene: TRBV4-1
abundance: many
CDR3aa: CASSQDRNGNQPQHF
CDR3nt: TGCGCCAGCAGCCAAGATAGGAACGGCAATCAGCCCCAGCATTTT

j_gene: TRBJ1-1
d_gene: -
v_gene: TRBV12-3/TRBV12-4
abundance: -
CDR3aa: CASSLVGGYTEAFF
CDR3nt: TGTGCCAGCAGTTTAGTTGGGGGCTACACTGAAGCTTTCTTT

j_gene: TRBJ1-2
d_gene: -
v_gene: TRBV20-1
abundance: -
CDR3aa: CSARDGRARGYTF
CDR3nt: TGCAGTGCTAGAGATGGTAGGGCTCGTGGCTACACCTTC

j_gene: TRBJ1-2
d_gene: -
v_gene: TRBV9
abundance: -
CDR3aa: CASSFSDNYGYTF
CDR3nt: TGTGCCAGCAGTTTCTCCGATAACTATGGCTACACCTTC

j_gene: TRBJ1-4
d_gene: TRBD1
v_gene: TRBV20-1
abundance: many
CDR3aa: CSASRDSSNEKLFF
CDR3nt: TGCAGTGCCAGCCGGGACAGCTCTAATGAAAAACTGTTTTTT

j_gene: TRBJ1-3
d_gene: -
v_gene: TRBV5-1
abundance: few
CDR3aa: CASSPDTAGNTIYF
CDR3nt: TGCGCCAGCAGCCCGGACACGGCTGGAAACACCATATATTTT

j_gene: TRBJ2-7
d_gene: -
v_gene: TRBV7-2
abundance: many
CDR3aa: CASSLALQGVEQYF
CDR3nt: TGTGCCAGCAGCTTAGCGTTACAGGGAGTGGAGCAGTACTTC

j_gene: TRBJ1-1
d_gene: TRBD1
v_gene: TRBV5-1
abundance: -
CDR3aa: CASSTDRSGNTEAFF
CDR3nt: TGCGCCAGCAGCACGGACAGGTCGGGGAACACTGAAGCTTTCTTT

j_gene: TRBJ2-5
d_gene: -
v_gene: TRBV25-1
abundance: -
CDR3aa: CASNELGGGGETQYF
CDR3nt: TGTGCCAGCAATGAACTGGGTGGGGGCGGAGAGACCCAGTACTTC

j_gene: TRBJ2-2
d_gene: TRBD2
v_gene: TRBV6-8
abundance: -
CDR3aa: CASSGAGGGGELFF
CDR3nt: TGTGCCAGCAGTGGAGCGGGAGGCGGCGGGGAGCTGTTTTTT

j_gene: TRBJ2-2
d_gene: TRBD1
v_gene: TRBV14
abundance: -
CDR3aa: CASSGQGLTGELFF
CDR3nt: TGTGCCAGCAGCGGACAGGGGTTGACCGGGGAGCTGTTTTTT

j_gene: TRBJ2-7
d_gene: -
v_gene: TRBV20-1
abundance: many
CDR3aa: CSAREIQGVHEQYF
CDR3nt: TGCAGTGCTAGAGAAATACAGGGTGTGCACGAGCAGTACTTC

j_gene: TRBJ2-7
d_gene: -
v_gene: TRBV7-9
abundance: many
CDR3aa: CASSPAEGQYF
CDR3nt: TGTGCCAGCAGCCCCGCGGAGGGGCAGTACTTC

j_gene: TRBJ2-2
d_gene: -
v_gene: TRBV10-3
abundance: -
CDR3aa: CAISNGATGQSGELFF
CDR3nt: TGTGCCATCAGCAACGGGGCAACGGGGCAGTCCGGGGAGCTGTTTTTT

j_gene: TRBJ1-1
d_gene: -
v_gene: TRBV5-1
abundance: once
CDR3aa: CASSLAWGGIEAFF
CDR3nt: TGCGCCAGCAGCTTGGCCTGGGGAGGGATTGAAGCTTTCTTT

j_gene: TRBJ2-2
d_gene: -
v_gene: TRBV20-1
abundance: many
CDR3aa: CSAASDLGELFF
CDR3nt: TGCAGTGCAGCCTCTGATCTCGGGGAGCTGTTTTTT

j_gene: TRBJ1-2
d_gene: -
v_gene: TRBV7-7
abundance: -
CDR3aa: CASIPPFYVPHTF
CDR3nt: TGTGCCAGCATCCCCCCTTTTTATGTTCCCCACACCTTC

j_gene: TRBJ1-2
d_gene: -
v_gene: TRBV24-1
abundance: many
CDR3aa: CATSEPDRNYGYTF
CDR3nt: TGTGCCACCAGTGAACCGGACAGAAACTATGGCTACACCTTC

j_gene: TRBJ1-6
d_gene: -
v_gene: TRBV13
abundance: -
CDR3aa: CASKGMGPYSPLHF
CDR3nt: TGTGCCAGCAAGGGGATGGGGCCTTATTCACCCCTCCACTTT

j_gene: TRBJ1-6
d_gene: -
v_gene: TRBV4-1
abundance: -
CDR3aa: CASSQRLEDSPLHF
CDR3nt: TGCGCCAGCAGCCAAAGGTTGGAAGATTCACCCCTCCACTTT

j_gene: TRBJ1-3
d_gene: -
v_gene: TRBV30
abundance: -
CDR3aa: CAWNGGGNTIYF
CDR3nt: TGTGCCTGGAACGGGGGTGGAAACACCATATATTTT

j_gene: TRBJ2-5
d_gene: -
v_gene: TRBV2
abundance: -
CDR3aa: CASRRPETQYF
CDR3nt: TGTGCCAGCAGAAGACCCGAGACCCAGTACTTC

j_gene: TRBJ2-5
d_gene: TRBD2
v_gene: TRBV29-1
abundance: -
CDR3aa: CSVDGLAGQETQYF
CDR3nt: TGCAGCGTTGATGGACTAGCGGGGCAAGAGACCCAGTACTTC

j_gene: TRBJ1-3
d_gene: TRBD1
v_gene: TRBV7-2
abundance: -
CDR3aa: CASSFDRGTGNTIYF
CDR3nt: TGTGCCAGCAGCTTCGACAGGGGGACCGGAAACACCATATATTTT

j_gene: TRBJ1-1
d_gene: -
v_gene: TRBV19
abundance: -
CDR3aa: CASSIGSLEAFF
CDR3nt: TGTGCCAGTAGTATTGGCTCTCTAGAAGCTTTCTTT

j_gene: TRBJ2-2
d_gene: -
v_gene: TRBV2
abundance: -
CDR3aa: CASSGTRNTGELFF
CDR3nt: TGTGCCAGCAGTGGTACGCGGAACACCGGGGAGCTGTTTTTT

j_gene: TRBJ1-4
d_gene: -
v_gene: TRBV7-2
abundance: -
CDR3aa: CASSPTGTPSTNEKLFF
CDR3nt: TGTGCCAGCAGCCCAACCGGGACACCTTCAACTAATGAAAAACTGTTTTTT

j_gene: TRBJ1-2
d_gene: TRBD1
v_gene: TRBV24-1
abundance: -
CDR3aa: CASSLGQGGDGYTF
CDR3nt: TGTGCCAGCAGTTTAGGACAGGGCGGTGATGGCTACACCTTC